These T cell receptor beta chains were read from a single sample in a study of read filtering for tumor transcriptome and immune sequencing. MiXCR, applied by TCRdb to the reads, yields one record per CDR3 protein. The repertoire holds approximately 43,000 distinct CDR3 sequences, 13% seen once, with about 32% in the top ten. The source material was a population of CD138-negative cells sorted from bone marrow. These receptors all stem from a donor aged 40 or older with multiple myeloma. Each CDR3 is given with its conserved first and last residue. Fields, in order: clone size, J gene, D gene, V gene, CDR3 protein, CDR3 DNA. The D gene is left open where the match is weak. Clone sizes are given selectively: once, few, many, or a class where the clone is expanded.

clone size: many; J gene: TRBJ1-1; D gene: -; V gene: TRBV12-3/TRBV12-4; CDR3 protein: CASRRDPHRSEAFF; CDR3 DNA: TGTGCCAGCAGACGGGACCCCCACAGGTCTGAAGCTTTCTTT
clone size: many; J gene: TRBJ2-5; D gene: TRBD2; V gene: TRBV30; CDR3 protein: CAWSVLGGGETQYF; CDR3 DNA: TGTGCCTGGAGTGTACTTGGCGGGGGGGAGACCCAGTACTTC
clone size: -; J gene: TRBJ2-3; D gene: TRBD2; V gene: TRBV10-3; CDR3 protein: CAISRAGDADTQYF; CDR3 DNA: TGTGCCATCAGTCGAGCGGGAGATGCAGATACGCAGTATTTT
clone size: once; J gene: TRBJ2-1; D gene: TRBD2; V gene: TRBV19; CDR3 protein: CASAPLAGGLTSYNEQFF; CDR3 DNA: TGTGCCAGTGCCCCACTAGCGGGAGGCCTCACATCCTACAATGAGCAGTTCTTC
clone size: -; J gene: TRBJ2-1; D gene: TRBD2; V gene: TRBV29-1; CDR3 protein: CSAEGSGGVLEQFF; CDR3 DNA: TGCAGCGCTGAGGGTAGCGGGGGGGTTCTTGAGCAGTTCTTC
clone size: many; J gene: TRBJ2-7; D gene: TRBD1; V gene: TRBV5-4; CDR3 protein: CASSLTGTGLSEQYF; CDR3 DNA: TGTGCCAGCAGCCTAACCGGGACAGGCTTAAGCGAGCAGTACTTC
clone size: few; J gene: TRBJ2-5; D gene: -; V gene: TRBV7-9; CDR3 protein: CASSKRIPVETQYF; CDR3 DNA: TGTGCCAGCAGCAAGAGAATTCCGGTTGAGACCCAGTACTTC
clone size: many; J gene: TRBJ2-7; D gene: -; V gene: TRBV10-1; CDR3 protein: CASSVGRDVSYEQYF; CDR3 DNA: TGCGCCAGCAGTGTCGGGCGGGACGTGTCCTACGAGCAGTACTTC
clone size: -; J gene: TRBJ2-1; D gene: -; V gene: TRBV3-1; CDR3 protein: CASSQGQGSGSSYNEQFF; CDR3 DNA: TGTGCCAGCAGCCAAGGTCAGGGCAGTGGGAGCTCCTACAATGAGCAGTTCTTC
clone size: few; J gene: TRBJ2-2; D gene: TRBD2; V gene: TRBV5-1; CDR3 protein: CASSFRIAGGNTGELFF; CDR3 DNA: TGCGCCAGCAGCTTTAGGATAGCGGGAGGGAACACCGGGGAGCTGTTTTTT
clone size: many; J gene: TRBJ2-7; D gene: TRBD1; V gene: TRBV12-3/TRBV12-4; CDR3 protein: CASSLRVGQGLEQYF; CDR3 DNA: TGTGCCAGCAGTTTAAGAGTTGGACAGGGGTTGGAGCAGTACTTC
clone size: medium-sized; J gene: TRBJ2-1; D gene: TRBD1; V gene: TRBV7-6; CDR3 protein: CASSLEGTAYNEQFF; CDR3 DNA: TGTGCCAGCAGCTTAGAGGGGACAGCCTACAATGAGCAGTTCTTC
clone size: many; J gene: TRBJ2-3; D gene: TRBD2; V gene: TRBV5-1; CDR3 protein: CASRWSGLAGLQPGTDTQYF; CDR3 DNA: TGCGCCAGCAGGTGGTCGGGACTAGCGGGTCTCCAGCCCGGCACAGATACGCAGTATTTT
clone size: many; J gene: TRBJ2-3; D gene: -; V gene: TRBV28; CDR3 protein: CASSFGSRGTQYF; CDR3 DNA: TGTGCCAGCAGTTTTGGATCTCGTGGTACGCAGTATTTT
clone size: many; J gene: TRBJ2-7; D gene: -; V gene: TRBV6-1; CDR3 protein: CASSEVLQRNLYEQYF; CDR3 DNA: TGTGCCAGCAGTGAAGTATTGCAGCGGAATCTTTACGAGCAGTACTTC
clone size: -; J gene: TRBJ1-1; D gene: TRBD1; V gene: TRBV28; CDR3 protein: CASKGTGLMNTEAFF; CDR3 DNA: TGTGCCAGCAAAGGGACAGGGCTTATGAACACTGAAGCTTTCTTT
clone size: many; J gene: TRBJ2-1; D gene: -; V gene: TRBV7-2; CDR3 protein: CASRPDQHNEQFF; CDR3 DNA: TGTGCCAGCAGACCGGACCAACACAATGAGCAGTTCTTC